This TCR beta chain comes out of a study of tumor-infiltrating lymphocytes in primary liver carcinoma. The germline V gene has CDR1 MGHRA and CDR2 YSYEKL. The CDR3 loop spans 14 amino acids. Notes on this clonotype: A junction end diverges from the germline sequence, so it may reflect a read error.

The input was 450 to 500 ng total RNA; TCR beta cDNA was made from it with a constant-region primer. Three-round nested multiplex PCR performed with slightly modified ARM-PCR produced the TCR beta libraries. TRBV1-TRBV30 forward and Cbeta reverse primers drove the first two approximately 10-cycle rounds. TCRdb re-called the multiplex PCR reads with MiXCR, one entry per CDR3 protein. The sample carries tens of thousands of distinct CDR3 sequences, about two thirds recorded once. From approximately 20-30 mg of unsorted bulk tissue, DNA and RNA were co-extracted together. By surgical resection, the patients were treated for their primary liver carcinoma. Tumor regions sampled: superior, inferior, left, right poles, and centre.

The chain uses TRBV4-1 and TRBJ2-7; no reliable D call. The receptor comes from a man aged 40-49 years with primary liver carcinoma and hepatitis B virus infection. Sequencing was performed on liver tumor tissue from sampling region 4. Noted subset: tumor region T4, right-lateral pole. Here the CDR3 DNA reads TGCGCCAGCAGTCAAGAGACCCCTGTTGACGAGCACTACTTC. Its protein product is CASSQETPVDEHYF.